This T cell receptor (beta chain) was captured by sequencing in a study of T-cell memory formation after mild COVID-19. The CDR3 is 17 residues long. Trimming cost V 2 bases and J 0 bases, with 11 bases left between them. Looked up from germline, CDR1 is SGHAT and CDR2 is FQNNGV. TCRdb redid the calling of the 5' RACE reads with MiXCR, one entry per CDR3 protein. The data contain some 50,000 distinct CDR3 sequences, 9% to 15% of them singletons. The clonotype comes from a man between 18 and 29 years old who had mild COVID-19 (a few samples of this study predate the infection). Cell type and time point are not known. This chain connects TRBV11-2 to TRBJ1-6; D unclear. Sequencing was carried out using PBMCs or a T cell subset sorted from them (not recorded which). This CDR3 is CASSLRTASSYNSPLHF. The DNA for the CDR3 is TGTGCCAGCAGCTTACGAACAGCCAGCTCCTATAATTCACCCCTCCACTTT.